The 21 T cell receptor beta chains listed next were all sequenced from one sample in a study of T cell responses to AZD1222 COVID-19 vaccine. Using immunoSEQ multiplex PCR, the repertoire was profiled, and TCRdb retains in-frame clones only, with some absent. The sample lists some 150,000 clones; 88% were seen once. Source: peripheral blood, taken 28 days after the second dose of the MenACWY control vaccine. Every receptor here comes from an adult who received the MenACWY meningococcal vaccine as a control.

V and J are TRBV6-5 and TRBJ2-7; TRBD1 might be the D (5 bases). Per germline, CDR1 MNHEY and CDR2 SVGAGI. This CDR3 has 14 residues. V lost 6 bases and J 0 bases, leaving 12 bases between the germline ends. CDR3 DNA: TGTGCCAGCAGCCCAGACAGAGCCTCCTACGAGCAGTACTTC. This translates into CASSPDRASYEQYF.

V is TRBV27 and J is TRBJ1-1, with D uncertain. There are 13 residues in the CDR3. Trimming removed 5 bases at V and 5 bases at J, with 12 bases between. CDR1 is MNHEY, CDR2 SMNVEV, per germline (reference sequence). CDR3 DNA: TGTGCCAGCAGTCCCCCGGCCAGGACTGAAGCTTTCTTT. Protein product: CASSPPARTEAFF.

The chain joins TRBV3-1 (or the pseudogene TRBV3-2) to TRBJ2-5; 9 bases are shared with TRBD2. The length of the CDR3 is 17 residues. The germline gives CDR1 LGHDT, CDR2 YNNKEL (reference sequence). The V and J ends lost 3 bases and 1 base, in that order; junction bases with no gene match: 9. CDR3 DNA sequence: TGTGCCAGCAGCCAGGATGTAGCGGGGGCCGCCCAAGAGACCCAGTACTTC. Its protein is CASSQDVAGAAQETQYF.

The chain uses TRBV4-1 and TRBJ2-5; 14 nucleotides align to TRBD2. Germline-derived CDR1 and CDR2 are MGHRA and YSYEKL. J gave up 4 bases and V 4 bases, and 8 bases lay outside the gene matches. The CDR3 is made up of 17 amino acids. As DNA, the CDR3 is TGCGCCAGCAGCCTAACCGGGACTAGCGGGAGTACAGAGACCCAGTACTTC. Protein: CASSLTGTSGSTETQYF.

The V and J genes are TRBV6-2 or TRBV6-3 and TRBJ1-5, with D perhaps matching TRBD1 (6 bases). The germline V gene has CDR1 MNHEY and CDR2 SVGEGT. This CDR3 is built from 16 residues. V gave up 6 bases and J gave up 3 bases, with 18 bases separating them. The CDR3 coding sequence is TGTGCCAGCAGCCTCGCGGGGGGGCAGGTCAATCAGCCCCAGCATTTT. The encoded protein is CASSLAGGQVNQPQHF.

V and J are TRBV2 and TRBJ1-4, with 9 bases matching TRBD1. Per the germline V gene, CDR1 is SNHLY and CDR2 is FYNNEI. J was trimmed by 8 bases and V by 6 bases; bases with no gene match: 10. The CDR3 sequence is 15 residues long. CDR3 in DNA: TGTGCCAGCAGACGCCGGGACAGGGACGGGGAAAAACTGTTTTTT. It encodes CASRRRDRDGEKLFF.

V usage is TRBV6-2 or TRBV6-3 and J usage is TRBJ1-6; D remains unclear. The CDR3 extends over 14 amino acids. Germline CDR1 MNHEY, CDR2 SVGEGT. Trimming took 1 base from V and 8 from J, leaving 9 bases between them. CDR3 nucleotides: TGTGCCAGCAGTTACTACGTCGAATATTCACCCCTCCACTTT. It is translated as CASSYYVEYSPLHF.

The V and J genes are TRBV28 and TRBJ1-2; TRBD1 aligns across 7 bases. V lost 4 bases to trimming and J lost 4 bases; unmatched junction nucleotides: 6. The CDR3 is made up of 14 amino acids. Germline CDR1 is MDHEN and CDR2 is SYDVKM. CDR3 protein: CASSSRDSTYGYTF. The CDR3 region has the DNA TGTGCCAGCAGTTCCCGGGACAGTACCTATGGCTACACCTTC.

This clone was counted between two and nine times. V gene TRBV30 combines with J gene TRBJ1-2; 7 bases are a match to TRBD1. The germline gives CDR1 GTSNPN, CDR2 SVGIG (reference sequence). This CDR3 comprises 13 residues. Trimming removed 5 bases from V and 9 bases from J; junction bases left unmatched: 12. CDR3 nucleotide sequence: TGTGCCTGGTTCCCGACAGGGACTAGGCGCTACACCTTC. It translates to CAWFPTGTRRYTF.

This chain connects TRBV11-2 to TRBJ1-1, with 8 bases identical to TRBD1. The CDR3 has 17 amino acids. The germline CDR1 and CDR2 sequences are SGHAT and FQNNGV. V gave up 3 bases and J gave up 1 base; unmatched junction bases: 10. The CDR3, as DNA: TGTGCCAGCAGCTTGAACCCCAGGGGGCGGAGGAACACTGAAGCTTTCTTT. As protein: CASSLNPRGRRNTEAFF.

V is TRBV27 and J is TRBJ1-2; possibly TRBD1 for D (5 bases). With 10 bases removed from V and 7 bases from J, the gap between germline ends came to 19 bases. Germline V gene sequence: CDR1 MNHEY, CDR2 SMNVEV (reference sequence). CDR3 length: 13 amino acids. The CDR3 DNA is TGTGCCACCTGGGACCGTAGTCTTGGTGGCTACACCTTC. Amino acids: CATWDRSLGGYTF.

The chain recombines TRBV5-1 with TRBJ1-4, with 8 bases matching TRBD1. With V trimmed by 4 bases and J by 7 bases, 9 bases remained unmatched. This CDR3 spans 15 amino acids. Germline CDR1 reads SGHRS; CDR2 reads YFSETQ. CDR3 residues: CASSERTGFVEKLFF. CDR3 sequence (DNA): TGCGCCAGCAGCGAACGGACAGGGTTTGTTGAAAAACTGTTTTTT.

CDR3 DNA: TGCGCCAGCACCCTGGATCCAGCTAACTATGGCTACACCTTC. Residues: CASTLDPANYGYTF. The V gene is TRBV5-1, the J gene TRBJ1-2; D not certain. V lost 6 bases and J lost 0, with 12 bases in between. The germline V gene has CDR1 SGHRS and CDR2 YFSETQ. The CDR3 runs 14 residues.

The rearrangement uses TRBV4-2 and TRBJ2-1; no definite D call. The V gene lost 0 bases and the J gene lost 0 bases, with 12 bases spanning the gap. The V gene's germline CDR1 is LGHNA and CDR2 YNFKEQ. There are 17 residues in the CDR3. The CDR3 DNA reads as TGTGCCAGCAGCCAAGACGGCGTCGGCTACTCCTACAATGAGCAGTTCTTC. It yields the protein CASSQDGVGYSYNEQFF.

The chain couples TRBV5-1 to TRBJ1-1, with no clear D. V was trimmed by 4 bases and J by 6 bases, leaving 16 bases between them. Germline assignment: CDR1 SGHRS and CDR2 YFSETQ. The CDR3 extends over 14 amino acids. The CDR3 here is CASSLDLDGPEAFF. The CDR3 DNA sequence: TGCGCCAGCAGCCTCGACCTAGACGGCCCTGAAGCTTTCTTT.

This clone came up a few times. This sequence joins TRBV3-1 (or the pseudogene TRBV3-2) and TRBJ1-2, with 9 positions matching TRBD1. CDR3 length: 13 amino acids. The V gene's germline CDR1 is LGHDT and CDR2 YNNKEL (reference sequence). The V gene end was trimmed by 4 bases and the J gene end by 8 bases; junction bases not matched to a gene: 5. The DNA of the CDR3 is TGTGCCAGCAGCCGGACAGGGGTGGGAGGCTACACCTTC. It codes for CASSRTGVGGYTF.

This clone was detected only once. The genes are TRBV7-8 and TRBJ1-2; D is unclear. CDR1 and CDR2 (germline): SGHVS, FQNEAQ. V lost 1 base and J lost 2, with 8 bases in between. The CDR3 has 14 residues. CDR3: CASSLVIGNYGYTF. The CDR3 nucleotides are TGTGCCAGCAGCTTAGTTATAGGGAACTATGGCTACACCTTC.

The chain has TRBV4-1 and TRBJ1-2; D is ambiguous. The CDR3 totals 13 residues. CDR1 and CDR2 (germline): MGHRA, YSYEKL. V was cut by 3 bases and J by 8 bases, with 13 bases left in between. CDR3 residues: CASSQRPLGGYTF. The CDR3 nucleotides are TGCGCCAGCAGCCAGCGACCCCTGGGAGGCTACACCTTC.

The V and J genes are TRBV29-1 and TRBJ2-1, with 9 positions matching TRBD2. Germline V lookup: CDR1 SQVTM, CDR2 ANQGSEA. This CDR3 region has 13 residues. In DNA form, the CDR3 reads TGCAGGGCGGGGACTAGCTCTGTCAATGAGCAGTTCTTC. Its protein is CRAGTSSVNEQFF.

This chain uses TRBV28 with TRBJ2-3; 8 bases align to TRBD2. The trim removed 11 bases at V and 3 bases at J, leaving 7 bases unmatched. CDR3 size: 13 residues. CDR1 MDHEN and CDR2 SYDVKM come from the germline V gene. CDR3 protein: CACREGRTDTQYF. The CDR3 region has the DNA TGTGCCTGCCGGGAGGGACGGACAGATACGCAGTATTTT.

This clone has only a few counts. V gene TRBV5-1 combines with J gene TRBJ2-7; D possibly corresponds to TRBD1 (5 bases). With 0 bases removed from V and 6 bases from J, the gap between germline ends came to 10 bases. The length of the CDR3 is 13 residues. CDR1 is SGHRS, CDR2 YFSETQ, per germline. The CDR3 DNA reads TGCGCCAGCAGCTTGGCCCAGGGATCCGAGCAGTACTTC. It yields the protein CASSLAQGSEQYF.